Following are 17 T cell receptor beta chains from one sample sequenced in a study of T cells in Graves' hyperthyroidism and ophthalmopathy (dated by TCRdb to between 2018 and 2021). The library was generated by multiplex PCR. The data were produced on an Illumina HiSeq 2000. The TCR beta CDR3 regions were amplified from RNA transcripts. The TCR CDR3 was subjected to a first round of RT-PCR using the HTBI primer set and the Qiagen OneStep RT-PCR kit. In-frame beta chains were kept once TCRdb had trimmed the public reads at Q25 with fastp and called clones with MiXCR. Entries that share a CDR3 protein sequence are merged under the most common genes and DNA. Recorded for this sample are about 720,000 distinct CDR3 sequences; 16% of them occurred a single time. The ten biggest clones cover around 8% of the sample. The sample taken for sequencing was blood. Receptors were obtained from a young man with Graves' hyperthyroidism.

This clonotype appeared many times. The gene calls are TRBV4-1 and TRBJ2-3; D unresolved. The ends were cut back, 1 base at V and 6 bases at J, with 11 bases in the middle. CDR3 length: 14 residues. The germline gives CDR1 MGHRA, CDR2 YSYEKL. In nucleotides, the CDR3 is TGCGCCAGCAGCCAAGGGGTTACGCTCGATACGCAGTATTTT. Residues: CASSQGVTLDTQYF.

About this clonotype itself: This may stem from a read error, because a much larger clone lies one nucleotide away. The chain is built from TRBV7-3 and TRBJ2-5; no clear D. Trimming stripped 3 bases from V and 4 bases from J, with 9 bases between. The CDR3 is 13 residues long. CDR1 and CDR2 (germline): SGHTA, FQGTGA. CDR3: CASSLSSAETQYF. CDR3 DNA sequence: TGTGCCAGCAGCTTGAGCAGTGCAGAGACCCAGTACTTC.

As to this clonotype: This may be a read error: a much more frequent sequence differs by one nucleotide. The chain recombines TRBV28 with TRBJ2-5, with 7 bases matching TRBD2. The CDR3 length is 14 residues. Looked up from germline, CDR1 is MDHEN and CDR2 is SYDVKM. CDR3 coding DNA: TGTACCAGCGGGACGGAAATTGATCGAGAGACCCAGTACTTC. It encodes CTSGTEIDRETQYF. Variable domain in full (rest from reference TRBV28 and TRBJ2-5): DVKVTQSSRYLVKRTGEKVFLECVQDMDHENMFWYRQDPGLGLRLIYFSYDVKMKEKGDIPEGYSVSREKKERFSLILESASTNQTSMYLCTSGTEIDRETQYFGPGTRLLVL.

The sample holds many counts of this clonotype. The chain combines TRBV6-2 or TRBV6-3 with TRBJ1-2, with a tentative D call TRBD1 (5 bases). The V end was cut by 2 bases, the J end by 4 bases, with 11 bases between. This CDR3 spans 14 amino acids. Germline V gene sequence: CDR1 MNHEY, CDR2 SVGEGT. The CDR3 region is CASSYGYGGYGYTF. CDR3 nucleotides: TGTGCCAGCAGTTACGGATACGGGGGCTATGGCTACACCTTC.

This clonotype has a count of ten or more. The rearrangement links TRBV30 to TRBJ1-2; D perhaps matches TRBD1 (5 bases). The CDR3 has 14 residues. Germline-derived CDR1 and CDR2 are GTSNPN and SVGIG (reference sequence). V lost 3 bases, J lost 2 bases, and 13 bases lay in between. CDR3 amino acids: CAWSGAGPNYGYTF. CDR3 nucleotide sequence: TGTGCCTGGAGCGGCGCGGGGCCCAACTATGGCTACACCTTC.

This clonotype was observed a handful of times. The rearrangement joins TRBV5-1 to TRBJ1-5, with a possible D match to TRBD1 (6 bases). The CDR3 is made up of 15 amino acids. The germline V gene has CDR1 SGHRS and CDR2 YFSETQ. V was shortened by 0 bases and J by 3 bases, with 10 bases between the two germline ends. The CDR3 nucleotides are TGCGCCAGCAGCTTGGAACCAGGGGCCAATCAGCCCCAGCATTTT. Translated, it gives CASSLEPGANQPQHF.

This clonotype was counted at least ten times. The rearrangement links TRBV7-9 to TRBJ2-2; tentative D call: TRBD2 (5 bases). The CDR3 has 15 residues. Trimming took off 4 bases at V and 1 base at J, with 10 bases between the two ends. In germline, CDR1 is SEHNR, CDR2 FQNEAQ (reference sequence). In DNA form, the CDR3 reads TGTGCCAGCAGCTCTCGGACTCGGAACACCGGGGAGCTGTTTTTT. Residues: CASSSRTRNTGELFF.

This clonotype has ten or more counts. V usage is TRBV20-1 and J usage is TRBJ2-5; 7 bases map to TRBD2. J gave up 2 bases and V 0 bases, and 6 bases lay outside the gene matches. This CDR3 spans 15 amino acids. The germline CDR1 and CDR2 sequences are DFQATT and SNEGSKA (reference sequence). CDR3 in DNA: TGCAGTGCTAGAGATCCAGCGGGGTTTCAAGAGACCCAGTACTTC. This encodes CSARDPAGFQETQYF.

This clonotype was recorded many times. V is TRBV2 and J is TRBJ2-7; D ambiguous. Trimming shortened V by 5 bases and J by 3 bases, and 8 bases separated the two germline ends. Germline V gene data show CDR1 as SNHLY and CDR2 as FYNNEI. CDR3 length equals 12 residues. The CDR3 sequence is CASSPFNYEQYF. In nucleotides, the CDR3 is TGTGCCAGCAGTCCTTTCAACTACGAGCAGTACTTC.

This clonotype was recorded a few times. V is TRBV4-3 and J is TRBJ2-1; 12 bases line up with TRBD2. The trim removed 3 bases at V and 4 bases at J, leaving 4 bases unmatched. Per germline, CDR1 LGHNA and CDR2 YSLEER. The CDR3 loop spans 16 amino acids. The CDR3 DNA is TGCGCCAGCAGCCACACGGGACTAGCGGGTTACAATGAGCAGTTCTTC. Translating it yields CASSHTGLAGYNEQFF.

The chain recombines TRBV28 with TRBJ1-3, with D possibly matching TRBD1 (5 bases). This CDR3 is built from 16 residues. The germline V gene encodes CDR1 MDHEN and CDR2 SYDVKM. The V and J ends lost 11 bases and 15 bases respectively, with 35 bases between them. CDR3 sequence reads: CAAHSPTDYSGNARYF. The CDR3 nucleotides are TGTGCCGCCCACAGCCCGACAGATTACTCTGGAAACGCCAGATATTTT.

This clonotype was seen ten or more times. The chain links TRBV20-1 to TRBJ2-7; TRBD2 matches 8 bases. The CDR3 is made up of 13 amino acids. Germline V gives CDR1 DFQATT, CDR2 SNEGSKA (reference sequence). V lost 6 bases and J lost 4; bases outside the gene matches: 8. DNA for the CDR3: TGCAGTGCAGGAGCGGGAGTTGGGTACGAGCAGTACTTC. Translated: CSAGAGVGYEQYF.

This clonotype was seen many times. The chain joins TRBV28 to TRBJ2-3, with 9 bases aligning to TRBD2. Losses at the gene ends were 2 bases for V and 4 bases for J; bases not matched to a gene: 1. CDR1 and CDR2 from the germline V gene are MDHEN and SYDVKM. This CDR3 region has 14 residues. The CDR3 DNA follows: TGTGCCAGCAGTTTAGTAGCGGGAGCAGATACGCAGTATTTT. This codes for CASSLVAGADTQYF.

The rearrangement uses TRBV6-5 and TRBJ2-2; D remains ambiguous. Germline assignment: CDR1 MNHEY and CDR2 SVGAGI. The CDR3 spans 19 residues. V lost 0 bases and J lost 0, with 17 bases in between. The CDR3 nucleotides are TGTGCCAGCAGTTACTCAGTAATTTCACCGTTCGCGAACACCGGGGAGCTGTTTTTT. This codes for CASSYSVISPFANTGELFF.

This clonotype has just a few counts. The rearrangement uses TRBV20-1 and TRBJ2-1; possible D gene TRBD2, 6 bases. V dropped 0 bases and J dropped 6 bases, with 15 bases sitting between them. The CDR3 spans 15 residues. The germline gives CDR1 DFQATT, CDR2 SNEGSKA (reference sequence). CDR3: CSARDRSGSGNEQFF. In DNA, the CDR3 is TGCAGTGCTAGAGATCGGAGCGGGTCAGGCAATGAGCAGTTCTTC.

This clonotype was detected ten times or more. V and J are TRBV5-1 and TRBJ2-2; 11 bases map to TRBD2. The CDR3 consists of 15 residues. CDR1 and CDR2 from the germline V gene are SGHRS and YFSETQ. Germline trimming cut 3 bases from V and 5 bases from J; bases unmatched to any gene: 3. The CDR3 DNA reads as TGCGCCAGCAGCTATACTAGCGGGAGTACCGGGGAGCTGTTTTTT. Its protein product is CASSYTSGSTGELFF.

This clonotype was detected only a few times. The CDR3 nucleotides read TGCAGTGCTAGAGGACTAGCGGGAGGGGGAGGGGAGCTGTTTTTT. Residues: CSARGLAGGGGELFF. The chain carries TRBV20-1 and TRBJ2-2, with TRBD2 matching 14 bases. The CDR3 is 15 amino acids. V was pared by 1 base and J by 8 bases, with 3 bases of the junction left unmatched. Germline CDR1 is DFQATT and CDR2 is SNEGSKA (reference sequence).